This is a list of T cell receptor beta chains from one sample in a study of preoperative IRX-2 immunotherapy in early breast cancer. Assay: immunoSEQ multiplex PCR; the TCRdb copy retains only in-frame clones and omits some. The profile shows about 98,000 clones, roughly 88% of them singletons. The sample in question was tumor tissue, obtained after IRX-2 immunotherapy. Receptor source: a human donor with breast cancer. Both conserved end residues are part of each CDR3. Each record gives: D gene, V gene, clone size, J gene, CDR3 DNA, CDR3 protein. A D gene is named only where the DNA matches it firmly. A row's size may be missing; if present it is once, few, many or a size class.

-,TRBV15,-,TRBJ1-2,TGTGCCACCAGCAGAGGGACAGATAATTATGGCTACACCTTC,CATSRGTDNYGYTF
-,TRBV7-1,-,TRBJ1-1,TGTGCCAGCAGCTTACAGGGATCGGCTGAAGCTTTCTTT,CASSLQGSAEAFF
TRBD2,TRBV7-1,-,TRBJ2-7,TGTGCCAGCAGCTTAGCGGGAGGCGGTGAGCAGTACTTC,CASSLAGGGEQYF
-,TRBV18,-,TRBJ1-2,TGTGCCAGCTCCCCCTTCAGTCAGGCGGAGGGCTACACCTTC,CASSPFSQAEGYTF
TRBD1,TRBV19,-,TRBJ2-7,TGTGCCAGTAGTCCAAACAGGGGCGAGCAGTACTTC,CASSPNRGEQYF
TRBD1,TRBV5-1,-,TRBJ1-3,TGCGCCAGCAGCCCGACAGGGGCTGGAAACACCATATATTTT,CASSPTGAGNTIYF
-,TRBV15,few,TRBJ2-5,TGTGCCACCAGCCCCGGGCTTTTGGGCCAAGAGACCCAGTACTTC,CATSPGLLGQETQYF
-,TRBV28,-,TRBJ1-5,TGTGCCAGCGGAGGGGCCCTCAATCAGCCCCAGCATTTT,CASGGALNQPQHF
-,TRBV7-1,-,TRBJ2-7,TGTGCCAGCAGCCAAGGGCTTCCTCCTAACGAGCAGTACTTC,CASSQGLPPNEQYF
TRBD2,TRBV11-3,-,TRBJ2-2,TGTGCCAGCAGCCCATTAGCGGGAGGACGTAACACCGGGGAGCTGTTTTTT,CASSPLAGGRNTGELFF
-,TRBV19,few,TRBJ1-3,TGTGCCAGTACTGAAGGGGTCCACTCTGGAAACACCATATATTTT,CASTEGVHSGNTIYF
-,TRBV27,-,TRBJ2-1,TGTGCCACCAGTGATTGGGACACCTCGGCAAATGAGCAGTTCTTC,CATSDWDTSANEQFF
TRBD1,TRBV28,-,TRBJ1-5,TGTGCCAGCAGTTTTTCGTTCCTTGACAGGGGTGGGAGCAGCAATCAGCCCCAGCATTTT,CASSFSFLDRGGSSNQPQHF
TRBD2,TRBV29-1,-,TRBJ2-7,TGCAGCGTTGAGTCTGTGCGGGGGGCCTTCTCCTACGAGCAGTACTTC,CSVESVRGAFSYEQYF
-,TRBV28,-,TRBJ1-2,TGTGCCAGCACCACCGGCCTATCTTGGGGCTACACCTTC,CASTTGLSWGYTF
-,TRBV7-5,-,TRBJ1-1,TGTGCCAGCAGCTTAGAGGCCGGAAAGAACACTGAAGCTTTCTTT,CASSLEAGKNTEAFF
-,TRBV29-1,-,TRBJ2-7,TGCAGCGTTGCTGACGGAACCTACGAGCAGTACTTC,CSVADGTYEQYF
TRBD2,TRBV11-3,-,TRBJ2-5,TGTGCCAGCAGTTATATTGCCGGGACTAGCGGCCTAGAGACCCAGTACTTC,CASSYIAGTSGLETQYF
TRBD1,TRBV6-7,-,TRBJ2-1,TGTGCCAGCAGCAGGACAGGGAATAATGAGCAGTTCTTC,CASSRTGNNEQFF
-,TRBV15,-,TRBJ2-7,TGTGCCACCAGCAGAGATAAGAGGGTAGGGTACGAGCAGTACTTC,CATSRDKRVGYEQYF
-,TRBV25-1,-,TRBJ1-4,TGTGCCAGTCGGGACGGGAATGAAAAACTGTTTTTT,CASRDGNEKLFF
TRBD2,TRBV7-6,once,TRBJ2-1,TGTGCCAGAAGCTTAGCGGGAGACACCCCCTACAATGAGCAGTTCTTC,CARSLAGDTPYNEQFF
TRBD1,TRBV28,-,TRBJ1-2,TGTGCCAGCAGTGGACAGGGGGGATTCTATGGCTACACCTTC,CASSGQGGFYGYTF
-,TRBV18,-,TRBJ1-1,TGTGCCAGCTCACCTTCGCAGATGAACACTGAAGCTTTCTTT,CASSPSQMNTEAFF
-,TRBV30,once,TRBJ2-3,TGTGCCTGGAGTGGGCGCGGAGGGGCGAGCACAGATACGCAGTATTTT,CAWSGRGGASTDTQYF
-,TRBV11-3,-,TRBJ1-6,TGTGCCAGCAGCCAGTGGGGCCAACCTTCACCCCTCCACTTT,CASSQWGQPSPLHF
-,TRBV11-3,-,TRBJ2-7,TGTGCCAGCAGGGCTATCCGGGGGCCCTACTACGAGCAGTACTTC,CASRAIRGPYYEQYF
-,TRBV28,-,TRBJ2-7,TGTGCCAGCAGTTTTGGCGGCTCCCCTACCACGGAGGAATTC,CASSFGGSPTTEEF
-,TRBV10-2,-,TRBJ1-5,TGCGCCAGCAGTGAGTGGAATCAGCCCCAGCATTTT,CASSEWNQPQHF
TRBD2,TRBV5-1,-,TRBJ2-1,TGCGCCAGCAGCTCGGGCTGGGAGGGACCCTACAATGAGCAGTTCTTC,CASSSGWEGPYNEQFF
-,TRBV28,-,TRBJ1-5,TGTGCCAGCAGTTTAGCGCGTCTACGGGATCAGCCCCAGCATTTT,CASSLARLRDQPQHF
-,TRBV19,-,TRBJ2-2,TGTGCCAGTTGGGAAGGGGATGGCACCGGGGAGCTGTTTTTT,CASWEGDGTGELFF
-,TRBV23-1,-,TRBJ2-7,TGCGCCAGCGGTGAGGCAGGACCCTACGAGCAGTACTTC,CASGEAGPYEQYF
-,TRBV5-1,-,TRBJ1-6,TGCGCCAGCAGCTTACAAGGGGCGAATTCACCCCTCCACTTT,CASSLQGANSPLHF
-,TRBV15,-,TRBJ1-5,TGTGCCACCAGCAGAGATCAGGGGACGGTGGTTTATAGCAATCAGCCCCAGCATTTT,CATSRDQGTVVYSNQPQHF
-,TRBV18,-,TRBJ1-4,TGTGCCAGCTCATCAGCCGGACAGAGAAATGAAAAACTGTTTTTT,CASSSAGQRNEKLFF
-,TRBV12-5,-,TRBJ2-3,TGTGCTAGTGGTTCCTCGGGCGCAGATACGCAGTATTTT,CASGSSGADTQYF
TRBD1,TRBV6-8,-,TRBJ2-7,TGTGCCATCAGGGGGACAGGAAACTCCTACGAGCAGTACTTC,CAIRGTGNSYEQYF
TRBD1,TRBV29-1,-,TRBJ1-2,TGCAGCGACTCCCGGGACAGGGGGCTAGGTGGCTACACCTTC,CSDSRDRGLGGYTF
TRBD1,TRBV19,-,TRBJ1-6,TGTGCCAGCGCCGGGACAGTTAATTCACCCCTCCACTTT,CASAGTVNSPLHF
-,TRBV14,-,TRBJ1-2,TGTGCCAGCAGCCAAGATCACGGCTATGGCTACACCTTC,CASSQDHGYGYTF
-,TRBV29-1,-,TRBJ1-1,TGCAGCGCCACAAAAGGGGATGGCACTGAAGCTTTCTTT,CSATKGDGTEAFF
TRBD1,TRBV6-8,-,TRBJ2-7,TGTGCCATCAGGGCAGGGACAGGGGAAAAATACGAGCAGTACTTC,CAIRAGTGEKYEQYF
-,TRBV30,-,TRBJ2-1,TGTGCCTGGAGTGTACGCCGGGCCAGCACGCTAGAGCAGTTCTTC,CAWSVRRASTLEQFF
-,TRBV28,-,TRBJ2-7,TGTGCCAGCAGTTGGACCGCTAACGAGCAGTACTTC,CASSWTANEQYF
TRBD1,TRBV29-1,-,TRBJ1-3,TGCAGCGTTGAACAGGGGGCGGGAGGAAACACCATATATTTT,CSVEQGAGGNTIYF
-,TRBV19,-,TRBJ2-6,TGTGCCAGTCGAGAGGAGCCCTCTGGGGCCAACGTCCTGACTTTC,CASREEPSGANVLTF
-,TRBV29-1,-,TRBJ2-7,TGCAGCGTTGAAGAGACACTTATTCCCTACGAGCAGTACTTC,CSVEETLIPYEQYF
TRBD1,TRBV18,once,TRBJ1-1,TGTGCCAGCTCACAGGGACAGCTGACTGAAGCTTTCTTT,CASSQGQLTEAFF
-,TRBV19,-,TRBJ1-5,TGTGCCAGTAGTTGGGATAGCAATCAGCCCCAGCATTTT,CASSWDSNQPQHF
TRBD1,TRBV11-3,-,TRBJ1-6,TGTGCCAGCAGCTTTCGGGACAGGGATAATTCACCCCTCCACTTT,CASSFRDRDNSPLHF